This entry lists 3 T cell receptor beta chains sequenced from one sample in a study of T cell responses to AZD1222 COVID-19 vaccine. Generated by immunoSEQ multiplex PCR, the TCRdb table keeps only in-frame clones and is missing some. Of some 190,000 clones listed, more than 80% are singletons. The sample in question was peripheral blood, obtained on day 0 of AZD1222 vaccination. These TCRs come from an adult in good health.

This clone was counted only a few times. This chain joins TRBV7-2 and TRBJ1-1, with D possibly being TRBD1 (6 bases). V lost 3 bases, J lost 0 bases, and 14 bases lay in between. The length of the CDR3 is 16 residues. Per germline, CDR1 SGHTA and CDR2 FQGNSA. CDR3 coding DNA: TGTGCCAGCAGCTTCGGACAGACCGTAATGAACACTGAAGCTTTCTTT. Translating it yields CASSFGQTVMNTEAFF. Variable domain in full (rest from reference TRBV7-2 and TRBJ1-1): GAGVSQSPSNKVTEKGKDVELRCDPISGHTALYWYRQSLGQGLEFLIYFQGNSAPDKSGLPSDRFSAERTGGSVSTLTIQRTQQEDSAVYLCASSFGQTVMNTEAFFGQGTRLTVV.

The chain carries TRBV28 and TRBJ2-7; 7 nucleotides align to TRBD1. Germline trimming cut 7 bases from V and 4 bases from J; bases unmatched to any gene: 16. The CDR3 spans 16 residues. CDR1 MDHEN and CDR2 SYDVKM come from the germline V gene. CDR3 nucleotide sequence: TGTGCCAGCACCCCGGTTGGTCAGGGGGACCGTTACGAGCAGTACTTC. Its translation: CASTPVGQGDRYEQYF. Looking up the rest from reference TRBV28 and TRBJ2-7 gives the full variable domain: DVKVTQSSRYLVKRTGEKVFLECVQDMDHENMFWYRQDPGLGLRLIYFSYDVKMKEKGDIPEGYSVSREKKERFSLILESASTNQTSMYLCASTPVGQGDRYEQYFGPGTRLTVT.

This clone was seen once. The DNA of the CDR3 is TGTGCCAGCAGCGTAGAGGCGGGGGGCCCCAGACCGCCGGAGTTCTTC. This encodes CASSVEAGGPRPPEFF. This chain links TRBV9 with TRBJ2-1; 8 bases match TRBD2. Germline values: CDR1 SGDLS, CDR2 YYNGEE. The CDR3 sequence is 16 residues long. After removal of 0 bases from V and 14 bases from J, the junction contained 16 bases not matched to a gene.